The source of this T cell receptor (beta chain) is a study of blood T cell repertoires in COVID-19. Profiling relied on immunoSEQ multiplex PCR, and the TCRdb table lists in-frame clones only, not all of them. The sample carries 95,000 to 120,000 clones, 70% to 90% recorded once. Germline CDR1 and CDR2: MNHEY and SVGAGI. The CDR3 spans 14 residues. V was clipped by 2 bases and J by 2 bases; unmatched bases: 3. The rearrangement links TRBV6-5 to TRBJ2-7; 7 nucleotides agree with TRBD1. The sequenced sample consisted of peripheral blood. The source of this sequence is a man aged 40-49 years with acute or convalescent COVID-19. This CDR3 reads CASSYGQAAYEQYF. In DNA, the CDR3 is TGTGCCAGCAGTTACGGACAGGCTGCCTACGAGCAGTACTTC.